One TCR beta chain is described in this entry. Antigen unknown. Treatment defined: oral pan-JAK inhibitor, 5-10 mg twice daily. Germline loops: CDR1 KGHSH, CDR2 LQKENI. V gave up 3 bases and J gave up 0 bases, with 12 bases separating them. The CDR3 length is 16 residues. The data derive from a study of CD8+ T cells in alopecia areata. Study results and caveats: Researchers reported that TCR sharing among patients proved less clear than in mice, possibly HLA-linked. The study found that many expanded lesional clones persisted in scalp and blood during tofacitinib. Scalp specimens additionally yield sequences from normal skin's resident alphabeta T cells. Tofacitinib significantly brought down scalp clonality and expanded CD8+ clones among top 100.

RNA, once extracted, was reverse transcribed into cDNA for use as the sequencing template. Profiled with immunoSEQ multiplex PCR; TCRdb holds only in-frame clones, not every one. The top ten clones hold about 3% of a sample with roughly 190,000 clones, 60% of them seen once. This material consisted of CD4+ T cells sorted from blood, taken at week 4, from a patient treated with tofacitinib. The clonotype was recovered from a human donor with alopecia areata. V is TRBV18 and J is TRBJ1-3; no definite D call. In nucleotides, the CDR3 is TGTGCCAGCTCACCCGACCTCGGGGACTCTGGAAACACCATATATTTT. Translated: CASSPDLGDSGNTIYF.